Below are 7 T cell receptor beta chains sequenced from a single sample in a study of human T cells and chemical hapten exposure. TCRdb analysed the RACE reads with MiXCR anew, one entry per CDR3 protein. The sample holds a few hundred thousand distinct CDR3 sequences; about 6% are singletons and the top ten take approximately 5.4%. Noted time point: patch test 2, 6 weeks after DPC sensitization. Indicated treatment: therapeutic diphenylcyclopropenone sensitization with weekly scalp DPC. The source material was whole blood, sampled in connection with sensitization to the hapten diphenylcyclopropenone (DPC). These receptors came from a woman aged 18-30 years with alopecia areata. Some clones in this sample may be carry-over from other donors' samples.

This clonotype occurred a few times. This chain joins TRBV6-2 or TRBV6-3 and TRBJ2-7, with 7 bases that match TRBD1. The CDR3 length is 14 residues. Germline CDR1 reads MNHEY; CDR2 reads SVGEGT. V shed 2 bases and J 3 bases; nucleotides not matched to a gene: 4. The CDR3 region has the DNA TGTGCCAGCAGTTACCTGGGACAGCTCTACGAGCAGTACTTC. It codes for CASSYLGQLYEQYF.

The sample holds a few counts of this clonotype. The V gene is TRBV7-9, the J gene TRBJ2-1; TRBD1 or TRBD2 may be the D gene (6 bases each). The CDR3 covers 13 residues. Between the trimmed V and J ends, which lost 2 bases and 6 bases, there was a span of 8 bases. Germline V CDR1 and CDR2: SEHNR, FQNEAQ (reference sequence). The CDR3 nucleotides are TGTGCCAGCAGCTTATCGGGGGCCAATGAGCAGTTCTTC. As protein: CASSLSGANEQFF. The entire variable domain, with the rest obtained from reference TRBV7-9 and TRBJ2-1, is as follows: DTGVSQNPRHKITKRGQNVTFRCDPISEHNRLYWYRQTLGQGPEFLTYFQNEAQLEKSRLLSDRFSAERPKGSFSTLEIQRTEQGDSAMYLCASSLSGANEQFFGPGTRLTVL.

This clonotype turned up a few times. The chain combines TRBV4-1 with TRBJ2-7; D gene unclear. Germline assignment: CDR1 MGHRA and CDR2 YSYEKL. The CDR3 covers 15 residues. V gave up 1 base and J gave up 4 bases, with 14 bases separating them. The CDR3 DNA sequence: TGCGCCAGCAGCCAAGGAAGGGAAGAAGTTTACGAGCAGTACTTC. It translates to CASSQGREEVYEQYF.

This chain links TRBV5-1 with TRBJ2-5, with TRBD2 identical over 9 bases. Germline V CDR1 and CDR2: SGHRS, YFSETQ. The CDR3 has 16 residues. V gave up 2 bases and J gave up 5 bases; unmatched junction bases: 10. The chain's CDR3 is CASSFSPGLAMETQYF. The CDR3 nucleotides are TGCGCCAGCAGCTTTTCACCGGGACTAGCAATGGAGACCCAGTACTTC.

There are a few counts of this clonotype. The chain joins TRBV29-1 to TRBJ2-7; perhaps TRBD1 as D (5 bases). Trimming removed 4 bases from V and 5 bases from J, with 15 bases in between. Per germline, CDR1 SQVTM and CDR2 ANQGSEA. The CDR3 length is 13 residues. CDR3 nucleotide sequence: TGCAGCGTTGGATACAGGATTGAGAACGAGCAGTACTTC. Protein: CSVGYRIENEQYF.

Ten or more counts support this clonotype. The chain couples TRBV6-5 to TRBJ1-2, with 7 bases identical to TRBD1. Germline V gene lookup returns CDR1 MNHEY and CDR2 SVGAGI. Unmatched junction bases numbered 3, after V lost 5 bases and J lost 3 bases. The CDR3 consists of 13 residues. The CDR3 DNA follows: TGTGCCAGCAGTCGAACAGGGGACTATGGCTACACCTTC. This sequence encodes CASSRTGDYGYTF.

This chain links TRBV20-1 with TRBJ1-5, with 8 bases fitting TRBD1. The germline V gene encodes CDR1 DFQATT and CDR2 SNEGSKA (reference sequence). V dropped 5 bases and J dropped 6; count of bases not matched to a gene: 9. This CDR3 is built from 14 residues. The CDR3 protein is CSAPRTGTSQPQHF. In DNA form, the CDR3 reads TGCAGTGCTCCCCGGACAGGGACGAGTCAGCCCCAGCATTTT.